This section outlines one T cell receptor beta chain sequence together with its context. Its antigen is not known. The read halts 3 residues ahead of the CDR3 end, with the missing end drawn from the germline J gene. Data came from immunoSEQ multiplex PCR; TCRdb stores just in-frame clones and leaves some out. The sample has 14,000 or so clones. This sample was included in a study of Tregs in tolerant kidney transplant recipients. CDR1 and CDR2 from the germline V gene are SGHDN and FVKESK. This CDR3 spans 18 amino acids. V was pared by 4 bases and J by 5 bases, with 15 bases of the junction left unmatched. The study, taken as a whole, reports: Tregs expanded with activated donor B cells seemed most donor-specific.

The nonmyeloablative bone marrow transplants came from related graft donors, with transient mixed chimerism. Unstimulated regulatory T cells (CD4+CD25+CD127-), CD4+CD25- non-regulatory cells, CD4 and CD8 cells were FACS-sorted from thawed PBMCs. Sample: CD8+ T cells from blood (PBMCs), taken 6 months after the transplant. The V and J genes are TRBV14 and TRBJ2-5, with 11 bases matching TRBD2. This receptor was taken from a human patient who received a combined kidney and bone marrow transplant. Some T cells may arise from the graft donor. The CDR3 DNA, read in part, is TGTGCCAGCAGCCCCGCGCTAGCGGGAGGCGGCAGTAGGGAGACC. It encodes CASSPALAGGGSRET. The whole CDR3 is CASSPALAGGGSRETQYF.